This TCR beta chain was found in a study of blood T cell repertoires in COVID-19. At the level of the study: Spain, Italy and the United States supplied samples that represented acute and convalescent COVID-19.

Assay used: immunoSEQ multiplex PCR; TCRdb lists only in-frame clones, some missing. The repertoire has some 110,000 clones, roughly 85% of them found once; the top ten carry around 4.5%. The CDR3 contains 14 residues. Trimming pared 1 base from V and 4 bases from J, leaving 11 bases between. Looked up from germline, CDR1 is MNHNS and CDR2 is SASEGT. The receptor comes from a man between 50 and 59 years old with acute or convalescent COVID-19. The V gene is TRBV6-1, the J gene TRBJ2-7, with D hard to call. The source material was peripheral blood. The DNA for the CDR3 is TGTGCCAGCAGTGAAGGGTACTCCCTATACGAGCAGTACTTC. It translates to CASSEGYSLYEQYF.